These 19 T cell receptor beta chains originate from one sample sequenced in a study of cytomegalovirus exposure and HLA in healthy donors. Clones were sequenced by immunoSEQ multiplex PCR, and TCRdb holds only the in-frame ones, with some missing. The sample contains 150,000 to 200,000 clones, 84% of which appear only once. Sequenced input: PBMCs. These receptors originate from a man aged 30 to 39 in good health and CMV-seropositive.

The V gene is TRBV6-4, the J gene TRBJ2-2, with TRBD1 matching 7 bases. Germline V gene data show CDR1 as MRHNA and CDR2 as SNTAGT. This CDR3 region has 15 residues. V lost 8 bases to trimming and J lost 3 bases; unmatched junction nucleotides: 9. The CDR3 reads CASRAGTVDTGELFF. DNA of the CDR3: TGTGCCAGCCGGGCCGGGACAGTGGACACCGGGGAGCTGTTTTTT.

The chain links TRBV11-2 to TRBJ2-7; the D gene is possibly TRBD2 (6 bases). Looked up from germline, CDR1 is SGHAT and CDR2 is FQNNGV. The germline V and J ends were trimmed by 7 bases and 5 bases, with 24 bases remaining between them. The CDR3 has 16 amino acids. DNA of the CDR3: TGTGCCAGCACCCCCGGAGGGGAGGTAGTTCGGGACGAGCAGTACTTC. This encodes CASTPGGEVVRDEQYF.

The rearrangement links TRBV13 to TRBJ2-1; 14 nucleotides line up with TRBD2. The germline V gene encodes CDR1 PRHDT and CDR2 FYEKMQ (reference sequence). The junction had 4 bases not matched to a gene; V was cut back by 3 bases and J by 6 bases. This CDR3 contains 16 residues. The CDR3 region has the DNA TGTGCCAGCAGCTTGGGACTAGCGGGAGCGGTCAATGAGCAGTTCTTC. This encodes CASSLGLAGAVNEQFF.

In its sample, this clone was seen once. This rearrangement joins TRBV6-1 to TRBJ2-5; 10 bases map to TRBD1. Germline assignment: CDR1 MNHNS and CDR2 SASEGT. The CDR3 consists of 16 residues. The J segment lost 6 bases and the V segment lost 8 bases, leaving 15 bases of the junction unmatched. The CDR3 DNA reads TGTGCCAGCCGTGTCCGGGACAGGGGAGAGGCGCAGACCCAGTACTTC. Translating gives CASRVRDRGEAQTQYF.

The chain uses TRBV28 and TRBJ2-3; 8 bases are shared with TRBD1. The CDR3 is 14 residues long. The ends lost 4 bases at V and 5 bases at J; junction bases unmatched: 5. Per the germline V gene, CDR1 is MDHEN and CDR2 is SYDVKM. CDR3 coding DNA: TGTGCCAGCAGTTCAAGACAGGGGTTAGATACGCAGTATTTT. Translation: CASSSRQGLDTQYF.

The V gene is TRBV6-5, the J gene TRBJ1-2, with 9 bases fitting TRBD1. With V trimmed by 6 bases and J by 7 bases, 6 bases remained unmatched. CDR3 length equals 13 residues. Germline lookup yields CDR1 MNHEY and CDR2 SVGAGI. The CDR3 DNA sequence: TGTGCCAGCAGAGAACAGGGGGCCCGTGGCTACACCTTC. It codes for CASREQGARGYTF.

The chain carries TRBV6-1 and TRBJ2-5; TRBD2 agrees at 14 bases. The CDR3 consists of 16 residues. With V trimmed by 4 bases and J by 5 bases, 6 bases remained unmatched. Germline CDR1 and CDR2: MNHNS and SASEGT. The CDR3 is CASSAGLAGVGETQYF. CDR3 bases: TGTGCCAGCAGTGCGGGACTAGCGGGAGTCGGGGAGACCCAGTACTTC.

The chain couples TRBV6-5 to TRBJ1-2, with D unclear. The CDR3 length is 15 residues. Between the trimmed V and J ends, which lost 0 bases and 0 bases, there was a span of 8 bases. Germline V gene data show CDR1 as MNHEY and CDR2 as SVGAGI. The CDR3 bases are TGTGCCAGCAGTTACTCGAGTATGACTAACTATGGCTACACCTTC. Encoded protein: CASSYSSMTNYGYTF.

The chain is built from TRBV30 and TRBJ2-1; D is unresolved. This CDR3 is 12 amino acids long. The germline gives CDR1 GTSNPN, CDR2 SVGIG (reference sequence). V was clipped by 0 bases and J by 7 bases, with 7 bases between them. CDR3: CAWSVSRNEQFF. In nucleotides, the CDR3 is TGTGCCTGGAGTGTTTCCAGAAATGAGCAGTTCTTC.

The rearrangement links TRBV7-8 to TRBJ1-4; no firm D call. V was shortened by 5 bases and J by 8 bases, with 18 bases between the two germline ends. Germline V gives CDR1 SGHVS, CDR2 FQNEAQ. CDR3 length: 15 residues. CDR3 nucleotides: TGTGCCAGCAGCCGTCTTGCGACCCCGGGGGAAAAACTGTTTTTT. It is translated as CASSRLATPGEKLFF.

The V gene is TRBV5-1, the J gene TRBJ2-7; D unclear. V was pared by 1 base and J by 2 bases, with 7 bases between. CDR1 is SGHRS, CDR2 YFSETQ, per germline. This CDR3 spans 13 amino acids. In DNA, the CDR3 is TGCGCCAGCAGCTTGACCCCTACCTACGAGCAGTACTTC. Amino acid sequence: CASSLTPTYEQYF.

The J gene is TRBJ2-2, the V gene TRBV23-1, with 11 bases fitting TRBD1. TRBV23-1 falls under the ORF class, with uncertain function. This CDR3 comprises 20 residues. The trim removed 2 bases at V and 0 bases at J, leaving 11 bases unmatched. The CDR3 DNA reads TGCGCCAGCAGTCAACCCGTCGGGGGACAGGGGGGCTCGAACACCGGGGAGCTGTTTTTT. Residues: CASSQPVGGQGGSNTGELFF.

V and J are TRBV9 and TRBJ1-1; tentatively, D is TRBD1 (6 bases). The germline V and J ends were trimmed by 3 bases and 8 bases, with 20 bases remaining between them. Per the germline V gene, CDR1 is SGDLS and CDR2 is YYNGEE. This CDR3 is built from 15 residues. The CDR3 DNA sequence: TGTGCCAGCAGCGCCCGGACAGCCAGTCAACCAGAAGCTTTCTTT. Protein product: CASSARTASQPEAFF.

The rearrangement uses TRBV10-3 and TRBJ2-7; TRBD2 matches 14 bases. V gave up 3 bases and J gave up 3 bases; unmatched junction bases: 4. Germline-derived CDR1 and CDR2 are ENHRY and SYGVKD. This CDR3 is built from 16 residues. In DNA, the CDR3 is TGTGCCATCAGTGACCCGACTAGCGGGAGGGTCTACGAGCAGTACTTC. Translating it yields CAISDPTSGRVYEQYF.

This rearrangement joins TRBV9 to TRBJ2-7, with D maybe TRBD1 (6 bases). Germline lookup yields CDR1 SGDLS and CDR2 YYNGEE. The CDR3 extends over 14 amino acids. Trimming removed 4 bases at V and 2 bases at J, with 13 bases between. In nucleotides, the CDR3 is TGTGCCAGCAGCCCCCGGGACACCACCTACGAGCAGTACTTC. This translates into CASSPRDTTYEQYF.

This clone has a handful of counts. The chain has TRBV6-1 and TRBJ1-5; 7 bases match TRBD1. Germline V gene lookup returns CDR1 MNHNS and CDR2 SASEGT. J gave up 5 bases and V 4 bases, and 11 bases lay outside the gene matches. The CDR3 sequence is 16 residues long. The CDR3 here is CASSGHADRRYQPQHF. The CDR3 nucleotides are TGTGCCAGCAGTGGCCACGCGGACAGGAGGTATCAGCCCCAGCATTTT.

V is TRBV29-1 and J is TRBJ1-2; D not certain. Germline values: CDR1 SQVTM, CDR2 ANQGSEA. The CDR3 loop spans 13 amino acids. V gave up 3 bases and J gave up 6 bases, with 14 bases separating them. The DNA of the CDR3 is TGCAGCGTTGAGAACGGCCTAGATAATGGCTACACCTTC. This translates into CSVENGLDNGYTF. Full variable domain (missing parts from reference TRBV29-1 and TRBJ1-2): SAVISQKPSRDICQRGTSLTIQCQVDSQVTMMFWYRQQPGQSLTLIATANQGSEATYESGFVIDKFPISRPNLTFSTLTVSNMSPEDSSIYLCSVENGLDNGYTFGSGTRLTVV.

V usage is TRBV2 and J usage is TRBJ1-4; TRBD1 matches 7 bases. V lost 4 bases and J lost 8; bases outside the gene matches: 4. Looked up from germline, CDR1 is SNHLY and CDR2 is FYNNEI. The CDR3 contains 13 residues. CDR3 sequence (DNA): TGTGCCAGCAGTGGACAGGGATTCGAAAAACTGTTTTTT. Translating it yields CASSGQGFEKLFF.

This clone was picked up one time. The gene calls are TRBV7-9 and TRBJ2-7; D gene unclear. V lost 3 bases, J lost 6 bases, and 12 bases lay in between. The CDR3 is 13 amino acids. Germline CDR1 reads SEHNR; CDR2 reads FQNEAQ (reference sequence). CDR3 nucleotides: TGTGCCAGCAGCTTGATGGATAGCCGCGAGCAGTACTTC. It specifies CASSLMDSREQYF.